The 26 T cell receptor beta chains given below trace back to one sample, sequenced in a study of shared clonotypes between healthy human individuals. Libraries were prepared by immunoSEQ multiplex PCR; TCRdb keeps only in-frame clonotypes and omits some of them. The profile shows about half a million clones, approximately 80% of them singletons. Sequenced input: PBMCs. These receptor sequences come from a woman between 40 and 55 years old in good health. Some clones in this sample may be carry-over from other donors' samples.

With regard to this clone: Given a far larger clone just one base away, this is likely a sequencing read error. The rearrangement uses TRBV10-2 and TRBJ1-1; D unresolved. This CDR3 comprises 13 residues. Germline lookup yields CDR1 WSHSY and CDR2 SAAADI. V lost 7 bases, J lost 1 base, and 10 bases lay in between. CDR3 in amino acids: CASKKGRNTEAFF. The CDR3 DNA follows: TGCGCCAGCAAAAAGGGCAGGAACACTGAAGCTTTCTTT.

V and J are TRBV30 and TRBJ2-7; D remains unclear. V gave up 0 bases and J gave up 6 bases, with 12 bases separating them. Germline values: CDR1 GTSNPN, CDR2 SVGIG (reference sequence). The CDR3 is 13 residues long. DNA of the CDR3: TGTGCCTGGAGTGTCCAGTTAGAGGTCGAGCAGTACTTC. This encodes CAWSVQLEVEQYF.

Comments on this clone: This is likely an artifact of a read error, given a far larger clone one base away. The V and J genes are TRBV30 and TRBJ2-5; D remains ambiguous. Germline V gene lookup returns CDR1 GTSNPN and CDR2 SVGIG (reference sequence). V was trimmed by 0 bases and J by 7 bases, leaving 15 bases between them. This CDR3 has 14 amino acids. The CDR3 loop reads CAWSVVGNLGTQYF. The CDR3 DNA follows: TGTGCCTGGAGTGTAGTCGGCAACCTTGGGACCCAGTACTTC.

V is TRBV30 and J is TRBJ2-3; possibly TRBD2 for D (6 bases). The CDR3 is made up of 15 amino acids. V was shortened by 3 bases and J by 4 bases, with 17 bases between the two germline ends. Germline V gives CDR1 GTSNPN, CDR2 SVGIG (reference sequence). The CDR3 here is CAWRWDFRRADTQYF. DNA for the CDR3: TGTGCCTGGAGGTGGGACTTCCGAAGAGCAGATACGCAGTATTTT.

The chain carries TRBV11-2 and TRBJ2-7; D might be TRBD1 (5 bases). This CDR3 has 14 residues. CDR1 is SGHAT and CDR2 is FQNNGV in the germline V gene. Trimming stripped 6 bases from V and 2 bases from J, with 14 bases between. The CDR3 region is CASRGWGAAYEQYF. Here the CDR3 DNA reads TGTGCCAGCAGGGGATGGGGCGCAGCCTACGAGCAGTACTTC.

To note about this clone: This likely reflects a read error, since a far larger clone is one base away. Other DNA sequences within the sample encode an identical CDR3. The CDR3 here is CATSRVDGRQYF. DNA for the CDR3: TGCGCCACCAGCAGAGTCGATGGTAGGCAGTATTTT. This rearrangement joins TRBV15 to TRBJ2-3, with D uncertain. In germline, CDR1 is LNHNV, CDR2 YYDKDF (reference sequence). CDR3 size: 12 residues.

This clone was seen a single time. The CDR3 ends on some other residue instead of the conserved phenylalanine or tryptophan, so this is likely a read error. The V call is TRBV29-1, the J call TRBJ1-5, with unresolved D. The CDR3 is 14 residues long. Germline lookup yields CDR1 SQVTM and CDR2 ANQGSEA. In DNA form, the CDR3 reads TGCAGCGCCCCGGCTACCATCATGGATCAACCCCAGCATCTT. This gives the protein CSAPATIMDQPQHL.

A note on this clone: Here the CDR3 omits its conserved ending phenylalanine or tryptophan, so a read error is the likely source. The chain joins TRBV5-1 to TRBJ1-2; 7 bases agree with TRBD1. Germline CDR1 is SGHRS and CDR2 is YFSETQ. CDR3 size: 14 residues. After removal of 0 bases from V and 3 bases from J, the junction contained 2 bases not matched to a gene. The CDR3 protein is CASSLVGTDYGYTL. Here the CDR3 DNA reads TGCGCCAGCAGCTTGGTAGGGACAGACTATGGCTACACCCTC.

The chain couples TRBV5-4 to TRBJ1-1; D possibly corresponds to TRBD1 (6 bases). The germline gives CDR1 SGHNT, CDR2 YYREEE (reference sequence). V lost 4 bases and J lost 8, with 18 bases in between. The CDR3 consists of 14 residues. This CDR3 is CASSQGATGREAFF. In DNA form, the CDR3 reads TGTGCCAGCAGCCAAGGAGCCACAGGGAGGGAAGCTTTCTTT.

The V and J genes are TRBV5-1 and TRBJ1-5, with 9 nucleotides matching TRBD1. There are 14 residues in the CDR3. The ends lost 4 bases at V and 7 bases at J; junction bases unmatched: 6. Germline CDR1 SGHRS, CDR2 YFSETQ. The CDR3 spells CASSPGQGRQPQHF. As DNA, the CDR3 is TGCGCCAGCAGCCCGGGACAGGGACGCCAGCCCCAGCATTTT.

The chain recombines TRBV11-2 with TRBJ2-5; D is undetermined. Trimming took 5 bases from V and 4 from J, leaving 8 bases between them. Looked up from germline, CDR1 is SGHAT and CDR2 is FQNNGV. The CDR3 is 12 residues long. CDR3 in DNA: TGTGCCAGCAGCCTCTATCGAGAGACCCAGTACTTC. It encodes CASSLYRETQYF.

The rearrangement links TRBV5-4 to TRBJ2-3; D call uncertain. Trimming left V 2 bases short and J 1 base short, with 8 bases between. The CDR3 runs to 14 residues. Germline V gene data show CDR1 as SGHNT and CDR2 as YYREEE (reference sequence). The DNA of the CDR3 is TGTGCCAGCAGCTTCCTGAGAGGCACAGATACGCAGTATTTT. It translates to CASSFLRGTDTQYF.

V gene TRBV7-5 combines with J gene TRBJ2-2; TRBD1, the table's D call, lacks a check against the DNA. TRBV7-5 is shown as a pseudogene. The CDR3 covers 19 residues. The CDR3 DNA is TGTGCCAGAAGCTGCCGGGACAGGGGATTTAGGGGGTGGCCCGGGGAGCTGTTTTTT. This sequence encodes CARSCRDRGFRGWPGELFF.

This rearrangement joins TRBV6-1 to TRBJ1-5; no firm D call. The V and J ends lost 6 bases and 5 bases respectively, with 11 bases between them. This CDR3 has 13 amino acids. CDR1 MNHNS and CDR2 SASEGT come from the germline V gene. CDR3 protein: CASRDRVDQPQHF. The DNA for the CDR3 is TGTGCCAGCAGGGATAGGGTTGATCAGCCCCAGCATTTT.

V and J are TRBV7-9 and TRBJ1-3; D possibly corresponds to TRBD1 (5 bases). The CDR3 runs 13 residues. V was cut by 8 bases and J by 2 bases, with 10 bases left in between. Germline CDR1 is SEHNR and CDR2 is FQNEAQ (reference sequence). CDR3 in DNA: TGTGCCAGCGACCGAGGGGCTGGAAACACCATATATTTT. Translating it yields CASDRGAGNTIYF.

The CDR3 spells CASSRGQGSSNYGYTF. The DNA of the CDR3 is TGTGCCAGCAGCCGGGGACAGGGGTCCTCTAACTATGGCTACACCTTC. The chain combines TRBV2 with TRBJ1-2, with 10 nucleotides matching TRBD1. Losses at the gene ends were 6 bases for V and 0 bases for J; bases not matched to a gene: 7. The CDR3 extends over 16 amino acids. Germline-derived CDR1 and CDR2 are SNHLY and FYNNEI.

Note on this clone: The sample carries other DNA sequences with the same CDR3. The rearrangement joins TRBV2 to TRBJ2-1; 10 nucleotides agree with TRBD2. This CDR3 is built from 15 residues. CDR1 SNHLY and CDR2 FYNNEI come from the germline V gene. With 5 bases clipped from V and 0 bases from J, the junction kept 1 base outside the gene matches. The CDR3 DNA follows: TGTGCCAGCAGTCTAGCGGGAGCCTCCTACAATGAGCAGTTCTTC. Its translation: CASSLAGASYNEQFF.

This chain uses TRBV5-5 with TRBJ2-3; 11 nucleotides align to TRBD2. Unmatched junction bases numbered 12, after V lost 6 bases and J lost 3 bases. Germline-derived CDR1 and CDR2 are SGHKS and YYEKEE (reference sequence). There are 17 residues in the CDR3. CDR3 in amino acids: CASTRTPTSGRTDTQYF. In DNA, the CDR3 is TGTGCCAGCACCCGGACCCCCACTAGCGGGAGAACAGATACGCAGTATTTT.

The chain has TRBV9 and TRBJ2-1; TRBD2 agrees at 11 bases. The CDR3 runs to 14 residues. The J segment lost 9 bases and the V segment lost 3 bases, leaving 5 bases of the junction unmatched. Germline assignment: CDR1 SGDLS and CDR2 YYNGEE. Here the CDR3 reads CASSATSGSFEQFF. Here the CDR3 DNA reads TGTGCCAGCAGCGCCACTAGCGGGAGTTTTGAGCAGTTCTTC. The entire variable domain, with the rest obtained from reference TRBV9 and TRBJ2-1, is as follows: DSGVTQTPKHLITATGQRVTLRCSPRSGDLSVYWYQQSLDQGLQFLIQYYNGEERAKGNILERFSAQQFPDLHSELNLSSLELGDSALYFCASSATSGSFEQFFGPGTRLTVL.

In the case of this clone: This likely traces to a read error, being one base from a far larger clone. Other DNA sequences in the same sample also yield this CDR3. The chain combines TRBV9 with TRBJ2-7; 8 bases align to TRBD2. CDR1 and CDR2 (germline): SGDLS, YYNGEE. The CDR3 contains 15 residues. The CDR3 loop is CASSFGLAEPYEQYF. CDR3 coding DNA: TGCGCCAGCAGCTTCGGACTAGCCGAGCCCTACGAGCAGTACTTC.

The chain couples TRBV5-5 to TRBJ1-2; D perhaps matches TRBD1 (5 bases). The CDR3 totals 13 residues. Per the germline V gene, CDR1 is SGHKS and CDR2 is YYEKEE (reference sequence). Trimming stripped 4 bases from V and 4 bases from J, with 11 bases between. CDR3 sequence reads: CASSIDRGYGYTF. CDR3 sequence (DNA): TGTGCCAGCAGCATAGACAGAGGCTATGGCTACACCTTC.

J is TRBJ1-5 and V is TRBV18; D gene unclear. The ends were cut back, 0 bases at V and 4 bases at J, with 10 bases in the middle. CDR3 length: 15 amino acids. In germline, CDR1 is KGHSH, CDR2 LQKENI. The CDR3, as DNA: TGTGCCAGCTCACCACCGTCGGCGGGTAATCAGCCCCAGCATTTT. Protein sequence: CASSPPSAGNQPQHF. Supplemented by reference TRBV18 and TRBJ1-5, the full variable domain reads NAGVMQNPRHLVRRRGQEARLRCSPMKGHSHVYWYRQLPEEGLKFMVYLQKENIIDESGMPKERFSAEFPKEGPSILRIQQVVRGDSAAYFCASSPPSAGNQPQHFGDGTRLSIL.

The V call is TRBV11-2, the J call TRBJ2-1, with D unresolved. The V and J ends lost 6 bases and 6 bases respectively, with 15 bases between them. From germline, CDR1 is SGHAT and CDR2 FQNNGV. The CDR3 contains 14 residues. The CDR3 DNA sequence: TGTGCCAGCAGTACAATGGCAGGAGCCAATGAGCAGTTCTTC. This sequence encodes CASSTMAGANEQFF.

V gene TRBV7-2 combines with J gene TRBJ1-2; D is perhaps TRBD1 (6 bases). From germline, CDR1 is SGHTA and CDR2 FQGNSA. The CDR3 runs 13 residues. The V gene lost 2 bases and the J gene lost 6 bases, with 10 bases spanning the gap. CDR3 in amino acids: CASSLQGRDGYTF. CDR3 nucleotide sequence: TGTGCCAGCAGCTTACAGGGGAGGGATGGCTACACCTTC.

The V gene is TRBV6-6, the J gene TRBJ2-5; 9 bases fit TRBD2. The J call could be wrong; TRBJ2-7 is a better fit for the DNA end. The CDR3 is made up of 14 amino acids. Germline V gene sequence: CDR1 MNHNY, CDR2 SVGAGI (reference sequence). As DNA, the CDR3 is TGTGCCAGCAGCGTAGCGGGGGCTCTGGACGAGCAGTACTTC. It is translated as CASSVAGALDEQYF.

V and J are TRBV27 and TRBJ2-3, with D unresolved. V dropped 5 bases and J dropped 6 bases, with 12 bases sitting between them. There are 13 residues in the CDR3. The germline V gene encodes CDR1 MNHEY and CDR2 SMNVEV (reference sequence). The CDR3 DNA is TGTGCCAGCAGTCAAAGTATGTGGGATACGCAGTATTTT. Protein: CASSQSMWDTQYF.